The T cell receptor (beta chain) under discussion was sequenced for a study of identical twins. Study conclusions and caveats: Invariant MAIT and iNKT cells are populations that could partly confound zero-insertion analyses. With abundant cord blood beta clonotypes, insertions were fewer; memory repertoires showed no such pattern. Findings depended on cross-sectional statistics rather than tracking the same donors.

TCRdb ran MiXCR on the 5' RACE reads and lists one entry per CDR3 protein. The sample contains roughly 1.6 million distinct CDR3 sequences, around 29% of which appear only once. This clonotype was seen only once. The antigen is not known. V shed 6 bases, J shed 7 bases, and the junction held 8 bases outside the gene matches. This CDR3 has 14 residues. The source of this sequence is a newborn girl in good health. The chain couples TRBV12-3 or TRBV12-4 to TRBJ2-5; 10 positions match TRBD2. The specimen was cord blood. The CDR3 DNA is TGTGCCAGCAGGCCCGGGACTAGCGCGTGGACCCAGTACTTC. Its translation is CASRPGTSAWTQYF.